These 18 T cell receptor beta chains originate from one sample sequenced in a study of cytomegalovirus exposure and HLA in healthy donors. Researchers ran the PCR with 60 Vbeta and 13 Jbeta primers. Produced via immunoSEQ multiplex PCR; TCRdb's table is partial and in-frame only. The repertoire includes 150,000 to 200,000 clones, under 80% of them detected once, and under 2.5% sits in the top ten. Sequencing used PBMCs. The receptors derive from a woman in her 30s in good health and CMV-seropositive.

The chain uses TRBV5-1 and TRBJ2-7, with D perhaps matching TRBD2 (6 bases). V was trimmed by 0 bases and J by 2 bases, leaving 12 bases between them. The CDR3 consists of 15 residues. Germline loops: CDR1 SGHRS, CDR2 YFSETQ. The CDR3 reads CASSLGPGTAYEQYF. In DNA form, the CDR3 reads TGCGCCAGCAGCTTGGGCCCCGGGACTGCCTACGAGCAGTACTTC.

The chain uses TRBV15 and TRBJ2-1; TRBD2 aligns across 7 bases. Trimming at V came to 5 bases and at J to 9 bases, leaving 13 bases not matched to a gene. Per the germline V gene, CDR1 is LNHNV and CDR2 is YYDKDF (reference sequence). CDR3 size: 15 residues. CDR3 amino acids: CATSRGSGGRGEQFF. The CDR3 DNA reads as TGTGCCACCAGCCGAGGTTCGGGGGGTAGGGGTGAGCAGTTCTTC. Variable domain in full (rest from reference TRBV15 and TRBJ2-1): DAMVIQNPRYQVTQFGKPVTLSCSQTLNHNVMYWYQQKSSQAPKLLFHYYDKDFNNEADTPDNFQSRRPNTSFCFLDIRSPGLGDTAMYLCATSRGSGGRGEQFFGPGTRLTVL.

The V call is TRBV2, the J call TRBJ1-5; D perhaps matches TRBD1 (6 bases). The V and J ends lost 4 bases and 5 bases respectively, with 15 bases between them. The germline V gene encodes CDR1 SNHLY and CDR2 FYNNEI. The CDR3 consists of 15 residues. The CDR3, as DNA: TGTGCCAGCAGTGTATCCCGGGACACCTATCAGCCCCAGCATTTT. It yields the protein CASSVSRDTYQPQHF.

The chain joins TRBV6-5 to TRBJ1-2; D is undetermined. From germline, CDR1 is MNHEY and CDR2 SVGAGI. The CDR3 covers 11 residues. The V gene lost 6 bases and the J gene lost 4 bases, with 6 bases spanning the gap. This chain's CDR3 is CASSDTYGYTF. The CDR3 DNA reads TGTGCCAGCAGCGACACCTATGGCTACACCTTC.

This clone appeared a few times. The rearrangement joins TRBV10-3 to TRBJ2-2; 9 nucleotides line up with TRBD1. This CDR3 contains 16 residues. After removal of 2 bases from V and 5 bases from J, the junction contained 6 bases not matched to a gene. Germline CDR1 and CDR2: ENHRY and SYGVKD. CDR3 sequence reads: CAISETTGQGTGELFF. CDR3 nucleotide sequence: TGTGCCATCAGTGAGACAACGGGACAGGGAACCGGGGAGCTGTTTTTT.

Of note for this clone: Mismatch with germline at one junction end may stem from a read error. This rearrangement joins TRBV10-2 to TRBJ2-4; D call uncertain. Germline values: CDR1 WSHSY, CDR2 SAAADI. The CDR3 extends over 11 amino acids. The CDR3 DNA sequence: TGCGCCAGCGGGTCCCAAAACAGTCAGTACTTC. Translated: CASGSQNSQYF.

J is TRBJ2-7 and V is TRBV7-9; 11 positions match TRBD2. The CDR3 sequence is 13 residues long. V lost 2 bases to trimming and J lost 6 bases; unmatched junction nucleotides: 0. From germline, CDR1 is SEHNR and CDR2 FQNEAQ (reference sequence). DNA for the CDR3: TGTGCCAGCAGCTTACTAGCGGGGGGCGAGCAGTACTTC. Protein product: CASSLLAGGEQYF.

In this sample, this clone turned up a few times. V is TRBV28 and J is TRBJ2-5; tentative D call: TRBD2 (6 bases). This CDR3 region has 15 residues. V was trimmed by 4 bases and J by 3 bases, leaving 15 bases between them. Germline values: CDR1 MDHEN, CDR2 SYDVKM. The DNA of the CDR3 is TGTGCCAGCAGTTCTCCGGAGACTAGTAAAGAGACCCAGTACTTC. Translated, it gives CASSSPETSKETQYF.

This sequence joins TRBV27 and TRBJ2-3; 13 bases are a match to TRBD2. Trimming cost V 6 bases and J 4 bases; bases outside gene matches: 19. CDR1 is MNHEY, CDR2 SMNVEV, per germline (reference sequence). The CDR3 is 20 residues long. The CDR3 spells CASSPTRPGLAGKRADTQYF. The CDR3 DNA reads as TGTGCCAGCAGCCCCACCCGCCCGGGACTAGCGGGGAAACGGGCAGATACGCAGTATTTT.

This chain uses TRBV10-2 with TRBJ2-1, with 7 bases fitting TRBD2. Germline lookup yields CDR1 WSHSY and CDR2 SAAADI. J was trimmed by 3 bases and V by 6 bases; bases with no gene match: 5. The CDR3 spans 14 residues. The CDR3 sequence is CASSPGGFYNEQFF. The CDR3 coding sequence is TGCGCCAGCAGCCCCGGGGGGTTCTACAATGAGCAGTTCTTC.

The chain combines TRBV13 with TRBJ2-5; 7 nucleotides line up with TRBD1. This CDR3 has 15 residues. Germline CDR1 reads PRHDT; CDR2 reads FYEKMQ (reference sequence). The ends lost 3 bases at V and 3 bases at J; junction bases unmatched: 7. Written as DNA, the CDR3 is TGTGCCAGCAGCTTGCAATCAGGGGGTGAAGAGACCCAGTACTTC. It is translated as CASSLQSGGEETQYF.

V gene TRBV6-4 combines with J gene TRBJ2-1, with no clear D. CDR3 size: 14 residues. The V and J ends lost 6 bases and 6 bases respectively, with 15 bases between them. The germline V gene encodes CDR1 MRHNA and CDR2 SNTAGT. For the CDR3, the DNA is TGTGCCAGCAGCGGTACCGCATCGGTCAATGAGCAGTTCTTC. Its translation is CASSGTASVNEQFF.

This chain links TRBV15 with TRBJ2-7; no reliable D call. CDR3 length equals 15 residues. Germline V gene data show CDR1 as LNHNV and CDR2 as YYDKDF (reference sequence). Trimming cost V 0 bases and J 0 bases, with 9 bases left between them. The CDR3 sequence is CATSREEVSSYEQYF. The CDR3 DNA follows: TGTGCCACCAGCAGAGAAGAAGTGAGCTCCTACGAGCAGTACTTC.

There are a few counts of this clone. The chain is built from TRBV18 and TRBJ2-5, with 9 bases that match TRBD2. Germline loops: CDR1 KGHSH, CDR2 LQKENI. CDR3 length equals 13 residues. The ends lost 6 bases at V and 3 bases at J; junction bases unmatched: 2. The CDR3 loop reads CASSRTSEETQYF. CDR3 bases: TGTGCCAGCTCTCGGACTAGCGAAGAGACCCAGTACTTC.

In its sample, this clone was seen once. The CDR3 nucleotides are TGTGCCAGCAGGGCAGGGGCCTCCAACAAAAATGAGCAGTTCTTC. Its protein product is CASRAGASNKNEQFF. The rearrangement joins TRBV11-2 to TRBJ2-1; D is possibly TRBD1 (6 bases). V lost 6 bases and J lost 7, with 19 bases in between. Germline-derived CDR1 and CDR2 are SGHAT and FQNNGV. The CDR3 spans 15 residues.

This chain joins TRBV23-1 and TRBJ1-4, with a tentative D call TRBD1 (5 bases). TRBV23-1 is given ORF status, its function remaining uncertain. This CDR3 is built from 11 residues. CDR3 loop: CPSGGEEKLFF. The CDR3 bases are TGCCCCTCCGGGGGGGAGGAAAAACTGTTTTTT.

This chain joins TRBV11-3 and TRBJ2-7, with TRBD1 matching over 8 bases. J gave up 3 bases and V 0 bases, and 7 bases lay outside the gene matches. Germline loops: CDR1 SGHNT, CDR2 YENEEA. CDR3 length: 16 amino acids. The CDR3 DNA reads TGTGCCAGCAGCTTAGATTCAGGGGGCGAGGGCTACGAGCAGTACTTC. Translating gives CASSLDSGGEGYEQYF.

This clone showed up just a few times. The chain joins TRBV2 to TRBJ2-6; no clear D gene. The CDR3 totals 15 residues. The ends were cut back, 2 bases at V and 0 bases at J, with 5 bases in the middle. Germline assignment: CDR1 SNHLY and CDR2 FYNNEI. The CDR3 DNA reads TGTGCCAGCAGTGAAATGAGCTCTGGGGCCAACGTCCTGACTTTC. This translates into CASSEMSSGANVLTF. Drawing the rest from reference TRBV2 and TRBJ2-6, the complete variable domain is EPEVTQTPSHQVTQMGQEVILRCVPISNHLYFYWYRQILGQKVEFLVSFYNNEISEKSEIFDDQFSVERPDGSNFTLKIRSTKLEDSAMYFCASSEMSSGANVLTFGAGSRLTVL.